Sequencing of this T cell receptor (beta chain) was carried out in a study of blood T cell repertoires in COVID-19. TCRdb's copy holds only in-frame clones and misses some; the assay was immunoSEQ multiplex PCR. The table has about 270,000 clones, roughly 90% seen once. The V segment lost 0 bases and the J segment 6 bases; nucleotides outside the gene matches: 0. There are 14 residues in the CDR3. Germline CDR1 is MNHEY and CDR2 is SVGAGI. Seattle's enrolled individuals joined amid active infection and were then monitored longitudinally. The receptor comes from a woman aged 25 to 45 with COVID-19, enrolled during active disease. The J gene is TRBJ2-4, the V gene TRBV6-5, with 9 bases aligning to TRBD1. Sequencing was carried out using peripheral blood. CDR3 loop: CASSYSGQGNIQYF. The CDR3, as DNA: TGTGCCAGCAGTTACTCGGGACAGGGAAACATTCAGTACTTC.